This T cell receptor (beta chain) is from a study of CD8+CD57+ T cells in acquired aplastic anemia. Study summary: DNA from sorted CD4+ and CD8+ cells averaged approximately 3.5 ug. Findings and limits, study-wide: Patients and controls shared 25 to 35 CD8+ CDR3 sequences, which appeared highly expressed in patients and within their immunodominant clones. For CD8+ Simpson's diversity, patients and controls showed no significant difference.

According to the study, genomic DNA was the template for TCR beta VDJ and CDR3 profiling. One entry per CDR3 protein results from TCRdb running MiXCR on the reads. The table records around 150,000 distinct CDR3 sequences, 70% to 75% of them present only once. About this clonotype: Its specificity is not known.

By flow cytometry, patients selected for sequencing had shown an expansion of CD8+CD57+ cells. V lost 5 bases to trimming and J lost 6 bases; unmatched junction nucleotides: 10. Germline V lookup: CDR1 MNHNS, CDR2 SASEGT. This CDR3 region has 15 residues. The chain combines TRBV6-1 with TRBJ1-5, with 7 positions matching TRBD1. The material sequenced was sorted CD4+, CD8+, or CD8+CD57+ T cells (not recorded which) from PBMCs. The receptor was isolated from a human donor with aplastic anemia. Here the CDR3 DNA reads TGTGCCAGCAGTCAGCCGAGGACAGGAGGTCAGCCCCAGCATTTT. The encoded protein is CASSQPRTGGQPQHF.